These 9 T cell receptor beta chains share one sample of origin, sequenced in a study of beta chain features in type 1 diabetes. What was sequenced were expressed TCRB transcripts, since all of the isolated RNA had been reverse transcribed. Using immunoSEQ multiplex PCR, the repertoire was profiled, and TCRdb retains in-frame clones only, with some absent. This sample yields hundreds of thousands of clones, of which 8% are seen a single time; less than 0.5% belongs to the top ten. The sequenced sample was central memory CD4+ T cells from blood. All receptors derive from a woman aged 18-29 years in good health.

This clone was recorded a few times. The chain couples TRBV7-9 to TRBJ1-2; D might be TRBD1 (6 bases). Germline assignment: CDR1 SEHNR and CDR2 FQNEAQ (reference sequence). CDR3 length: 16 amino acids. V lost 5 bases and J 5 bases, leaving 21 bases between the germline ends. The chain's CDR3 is CASSRTGTFEVYGYTF. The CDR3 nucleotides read TGTGCCAGCAGCCGTACAGGGACATTCGAAGTATATGGCTACACCTTC. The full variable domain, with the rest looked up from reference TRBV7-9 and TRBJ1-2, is DTGVSQNPRHKITKRGQNVTFRCDPISEHNRLYWYRQTLGQGPEFLTYFQNEAQLEKSRLLSDRFSAERPKGSFSTLEIQRTEQGDSAMYLCASSRTGTFEVYGYTFGSGTRLTVV.

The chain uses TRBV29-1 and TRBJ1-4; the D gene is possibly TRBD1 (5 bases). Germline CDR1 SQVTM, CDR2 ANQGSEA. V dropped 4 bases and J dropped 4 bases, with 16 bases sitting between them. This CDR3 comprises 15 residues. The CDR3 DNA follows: TGCAGCGTTGTGGGGGGTCCCTCTGGTAATGAAAAACTGTTTTTT. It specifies CSVVGGPSGNEKLFF.

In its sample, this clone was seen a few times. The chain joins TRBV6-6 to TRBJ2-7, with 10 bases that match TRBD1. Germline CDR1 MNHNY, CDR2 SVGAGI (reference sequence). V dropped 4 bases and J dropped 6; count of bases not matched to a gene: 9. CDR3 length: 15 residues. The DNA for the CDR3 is TGTGCCAGCAGTTCGGCGACAGGGGGCCGGGTCGAGCAGTACTTC. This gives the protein CASSSATGGRVEQYF.

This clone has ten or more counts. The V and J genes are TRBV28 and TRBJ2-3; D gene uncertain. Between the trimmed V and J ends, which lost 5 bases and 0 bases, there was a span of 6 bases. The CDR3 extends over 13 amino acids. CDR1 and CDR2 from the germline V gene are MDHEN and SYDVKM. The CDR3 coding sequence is TGTGCCAGCAGTCCGACTAGCACAGATACGCAGTATTTT. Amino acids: CASSPTSTDTQYF.

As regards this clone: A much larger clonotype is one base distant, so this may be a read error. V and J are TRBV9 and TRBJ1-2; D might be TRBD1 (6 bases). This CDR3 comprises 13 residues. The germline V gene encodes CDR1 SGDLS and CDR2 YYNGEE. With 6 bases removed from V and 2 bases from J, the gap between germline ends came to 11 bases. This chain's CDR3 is CASNYGQNYGYTF. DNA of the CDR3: TGTGCCAGCAACTACGGACAGAACTATGGCTACACCTTC. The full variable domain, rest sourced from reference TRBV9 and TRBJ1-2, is DSGVTQTPKHLITATGQRVTLRCSPRSGDLSVYWYQQSLDQGLQFLIQYYNGEERAKGNILERFSAQQFPDLHSELNLSSLELGDSALYFCASNYGQNYGYTFGSGTRLTVV.

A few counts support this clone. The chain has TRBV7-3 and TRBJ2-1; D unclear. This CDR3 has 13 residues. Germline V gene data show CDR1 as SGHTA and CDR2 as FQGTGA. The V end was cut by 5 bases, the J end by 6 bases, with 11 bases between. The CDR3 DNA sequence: TGTGCCAGCAGCGATCTTCATCCCAATGAGCAGTTCTTC. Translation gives CASSDLHPNEQFF.

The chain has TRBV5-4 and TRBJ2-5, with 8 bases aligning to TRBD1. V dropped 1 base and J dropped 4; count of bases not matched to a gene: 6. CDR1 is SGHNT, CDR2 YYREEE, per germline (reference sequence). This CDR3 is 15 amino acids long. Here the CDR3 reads CASSLSLDRAETQYF. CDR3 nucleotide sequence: TGTGCCAGCAGCTTGAGTCTGGACAGGGCAGAGACCCAGTACTTC.

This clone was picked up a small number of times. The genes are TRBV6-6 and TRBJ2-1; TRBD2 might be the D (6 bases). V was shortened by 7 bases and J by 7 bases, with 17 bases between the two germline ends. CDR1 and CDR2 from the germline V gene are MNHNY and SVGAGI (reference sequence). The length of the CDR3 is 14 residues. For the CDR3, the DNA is TGTGCCAGCATCGCGGAGGGCCGACCTAATGAGCAGTTCTTC. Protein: CASIAEGRPNEQFF.

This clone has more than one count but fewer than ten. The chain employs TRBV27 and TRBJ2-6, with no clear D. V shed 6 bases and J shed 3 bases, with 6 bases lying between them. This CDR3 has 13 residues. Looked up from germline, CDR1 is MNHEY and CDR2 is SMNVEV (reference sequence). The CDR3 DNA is TGTGCCAGCAGGCCCAATGGGGCCAACGTCCTGACTTTC. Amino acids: CASRPNGANVLTF.